Shown below are 11 T cell receptor beta chains from a single sample sequenced in a study of T cell responses to AZD1222 COVID-19 vaccine. Assay: immunoSEQ multiplex PCR; the TCRdb copy retains only in-frame clones and omits some. Of about 150,000 clones in the sample, around nine tenths are singletons; the top ten hold roughly 7%. This material consisted of peripheral blood, taken after recovery from COVID-19. Receptor source: an adult who had recovered from COVID-19.

This chain joins TRBV28 and TRBJ1-2; TRBD1 matches 10 bases. The trim removed 4 bases at V and 3 bases at J, leaving 5 bases unmatched. The CDR3 covers 15 residues. Per germline, CDR1 MDHEN and CDR2 SYDVKM. The CDR3 DNA sequence: TGTGCCAGCAGTTCGGCGACAGGGGGCGACTATGGCTACACCTTC. Translated: CASSSATGGDYGYTF.

The chain carries TRBV6-5 and TRBJ1-5; possible D gene TRBD1, 6 bases. The V end was cut by 0 bases, the J end by 4 bases, with 13 bases between. This CDR3 region has 16 residues. The germline CDR1 and CDR2 sequences are MNHEY and SVGAGI. Written as DNA, the CDR3 is TGTGCCAGCAGTTACTCGAGGGGGGTTGGGAATCAGCCCCAGCATTTT. Translated: CASSYSRGVGNQPQHF.

V is TRBV18 and J is TRBJ1-1; no clear D. The CDR3 has 15 amino acids. Trimming took off 3 bases at V and 0 bases at J, with 11 bases between the two ends. CDR1 is KGHSH, CDR2 LQKENI, per germline. As DNA, the CDR3 is TGTGCCAGCTCACCTACTATCACCATGAACACTGAAGCTTTCTTT. This sequence encodes CASSPTITMNTEAFF.

The chain uses TRBV19 and TRBJ1-5, with a weak D call TRBD1 (6 bases). The CDR3 has 16 amino acids. Trimming removed 4 bases from V and 8 bases from J, with 21 bases in between. The V gene's germline CDR1 is LNHDA and CDR2 SQIVND (reference sequence). The CDR3 protein is CASSRGAQGGGEPQHF. Here the CDR3 DNA reads TGTGCCAGTAGTAGGGGGGCACAAGGGGGAGGCGAGCCCCAGCATTTT.

The chain joins TRBV11-2 to TRBJ2-2; 12 bases are shared with TRBD2. The germline CDR1 and CDR2 sequences are SGHAT and FQNNGV. V was pared by 6 bases and J by 4 bases, with 6 bases of the junction left unmatched. The CDR3 is made up of 16 amino acids. The CDR3 DNA sequence: TGTGCCAGCAGGCGACTAGCGGGAGACGGCACCGGGGAGCTGTTTTTT. This translates into CASRRLAGDGTGELFF.

The rearrangement joins TRBV6-5 to TRBJ1-5; D remains unclear. Looked up from germline, CDR1 is MNHEY and CDR2 is SVGAGI. This CDR3 has 13 residues. The V gene lost 6 bases and the J gene lost 6 bases, with 12 bases spanning the gap. CDR3 sequence reads: CASSLVNGQPQHF. The CDR3 nucleotides are TGTGCCAGCAGCCTTGTTAATGGTCAGCCCCAGCATTTT.

The chain couples TRBV3-1 (or the pseudogene TRBV3-2) to TRBJ1-1, with 7 bases matching TRBD1. The J segment lost 10 bases and the V segment lost 3 bases, leaving 11 bases of the junction unmatched. Per germline, CDR1 LGHDT and CDR2 YNNKEL (reference sequence). The CDR3 length is 14 residues. CDR3 sequence: CASSQTAGTVTAFF. CDR3 bases: TGTGCCAGCAGCCAGACCGCCGGGACAGTCACAGCTTTCTTT.

This rearrangement joins TRBV7-9 to TRBJ2-5; D is ambiguous. The ends were cut back, 5 bases at V and 1 base at J, with 11 bases in the middle. Germline V gene data show CDR1 as SEHNR and CDR2 as FQNEAQ (reference sequence). This CDR3 has 14 residues. The CDR3 region is CASSPHGPQETQYF. CDR3 DNA: TGTGCCAGCAGCCCTCACGGTCCCCAAGAGACCCAGTACTTC.

The chain is built from TRBV5-6 and TRBJ1-2; perhaps TRBD1 as D (6 bases). CDR3 length equals 11 residues. CDR1 and CDR2 from the germline V gene are SGHDT and YYEEEE. V was trimmed by 4 bases and J by 8 bases, leaving 9 bases between them. In nucleotides, the CDR3 is TGTGCCAGCAGCCCAGGGGAAGGCTACACCTTC. Its translation is CASSPGEGYTF.

J is TRBJ1-3 and V is TRBV5-1; the match to TRBD1 covers 8 bases. V lost 3 bases and J lost 6; bases outside the gene matches: 11. From germline, CDR1 is SGHRS and CDR2 YFSETQ. This CDR3 has 16 amino acids. The CDR3 DNA is TGCGCCAGCAGCTCCCCAGGACAGGGCCCCACAAACACCATATATTTT. This encodes CASSSPGQGPTNTIYF.

The rearrangement uses TRBV2 and TRBJ1-2; D call uncertain. Germline values: CDR1 SNHLY, CDR2 FYNNEI. The V end lost 5 bases, the J end lost 5 bases, and 12 bases lay between the germline ends. The CDR3 is 13 amino acids. The CDR3 DNA reads TGTGCCAGCAGTCTTCGTGGGCCTTATGGCTACACCTTC. Residues: CASSLRGPYGYTF.